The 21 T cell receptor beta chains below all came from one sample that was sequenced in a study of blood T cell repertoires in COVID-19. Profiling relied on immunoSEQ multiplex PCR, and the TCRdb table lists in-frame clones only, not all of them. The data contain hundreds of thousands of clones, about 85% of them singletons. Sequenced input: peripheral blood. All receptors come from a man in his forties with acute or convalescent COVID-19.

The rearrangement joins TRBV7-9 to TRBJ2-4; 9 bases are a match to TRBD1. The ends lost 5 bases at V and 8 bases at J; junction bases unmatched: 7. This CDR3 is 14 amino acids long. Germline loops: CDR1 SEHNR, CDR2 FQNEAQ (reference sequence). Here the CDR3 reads CASSVGTGRDIQYF. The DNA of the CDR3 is TGTGCCAGCAGCGTCGGGACAGGGAGGGACATTCAGTACTTC.

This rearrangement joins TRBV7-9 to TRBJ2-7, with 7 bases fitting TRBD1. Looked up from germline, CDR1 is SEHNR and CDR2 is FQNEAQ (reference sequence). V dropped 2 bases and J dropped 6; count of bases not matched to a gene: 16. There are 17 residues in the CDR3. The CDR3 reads CASSLRALTGKFSEQYF. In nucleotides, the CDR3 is TGTGCCAGCAGCTTAAGGGCCCTGACAGGGAAGTTCTCCGAGCAGTACTTC.

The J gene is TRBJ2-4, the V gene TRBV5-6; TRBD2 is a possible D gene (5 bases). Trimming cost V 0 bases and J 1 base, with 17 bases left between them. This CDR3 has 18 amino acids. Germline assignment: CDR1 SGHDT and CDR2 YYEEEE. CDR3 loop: CASSLAGLYGVAKNIQYF. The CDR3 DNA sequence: TGTGCCAGCAGCTTGGCCGGACTCTATGGGGTTGCCAAAAACATTCAGTACTTC.

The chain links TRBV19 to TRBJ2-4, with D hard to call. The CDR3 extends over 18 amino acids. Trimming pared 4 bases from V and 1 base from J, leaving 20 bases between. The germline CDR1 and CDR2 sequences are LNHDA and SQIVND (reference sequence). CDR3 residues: CASSTPSGSEQAKNIQYF. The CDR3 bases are TGTGCCAGTAGTACTCCCTCGGGTAGTGAGCAGGCCAAAAACATTCAGTACTTC. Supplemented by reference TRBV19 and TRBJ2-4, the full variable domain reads DGGITQSPKYLFRKEGQNVTLSCEQNLNHDAMYWYRQDPGQGLRLIYYSQIVNDFQKGDIAEGYSVSREKKESFPLTVTSAQKNPTAFYLCASSTPSGSEQAKNIQYFGAGTRLSVL.

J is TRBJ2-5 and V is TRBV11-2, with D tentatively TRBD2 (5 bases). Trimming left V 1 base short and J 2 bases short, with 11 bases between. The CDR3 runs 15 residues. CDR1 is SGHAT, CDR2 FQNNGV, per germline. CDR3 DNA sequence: TGTGCCAGCAGCTTAGGGAGTTCGGGACAAGAGACCCAGTACTTC. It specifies CASSLGSSGQETQYF.

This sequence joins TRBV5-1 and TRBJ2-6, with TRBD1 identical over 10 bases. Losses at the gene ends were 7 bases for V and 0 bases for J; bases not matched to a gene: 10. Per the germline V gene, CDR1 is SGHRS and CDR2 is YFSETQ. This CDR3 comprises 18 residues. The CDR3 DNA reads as TGCGCCAGCCCCTCGGAGGGACAGGGGAGCTCTGGGGCCAACGTCCTGACTTTC. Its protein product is CASPSEGQGSSGANVLTF. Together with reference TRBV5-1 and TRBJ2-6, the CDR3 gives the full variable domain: KAGVTQTPRYLIKTRGQQVTLSCSPISGHRSVSWYQQTPGQGLQFLFEYFSETQRNKGNFPGRFSGRQFSNSRSEMNVSTLELGDSALYLCASPSEGQGSSGANVLTFGAGSRLTVL.

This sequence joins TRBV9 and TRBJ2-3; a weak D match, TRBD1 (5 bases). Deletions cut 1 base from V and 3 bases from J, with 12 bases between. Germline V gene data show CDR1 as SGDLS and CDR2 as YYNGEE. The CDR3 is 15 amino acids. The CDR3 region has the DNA TGTGCCAGCAGCGTATTGAGCACAGGTACAGATACGCAGTATTTT. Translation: CASSVLSTGTDTQYF.

The CDR3 reads CASRPTGRSSGNTIYF. CDR3 sequence (DNA): TGTGCCAGCAGACCTACAGGGAGAAGCTCTGGAAACACCATATATTTT. The chain recombines TRBV7-9 with TRBJ1-3; D is possibly TRBD1 (6 bases). The CDR3 is made up of 16 amino acids. Trimming pared 6 bases from V and 0 bases from J, leaving 15 bases between. Germline lookup yields CDR1 SEHNR and CDR2 FQNEAQ (reference sequence).

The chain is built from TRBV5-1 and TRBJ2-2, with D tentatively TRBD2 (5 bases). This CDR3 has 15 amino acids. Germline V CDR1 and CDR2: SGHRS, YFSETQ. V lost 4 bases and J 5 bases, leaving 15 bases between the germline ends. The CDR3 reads CASSLPLGETGELFF. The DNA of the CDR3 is TGCGCCAGCAGCCTGCCCCTGGGAGAGACCGGGGAGCTGTTTTTT.

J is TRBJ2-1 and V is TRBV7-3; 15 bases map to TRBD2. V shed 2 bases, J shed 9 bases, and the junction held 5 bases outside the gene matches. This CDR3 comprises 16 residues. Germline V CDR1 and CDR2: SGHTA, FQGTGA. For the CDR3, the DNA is TGTGCCAGCAGCTTAGCGGGACTAGCGGGAGGTCCTGAGCAGTTCTTC. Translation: CASSLAGLAGGPEQFF.

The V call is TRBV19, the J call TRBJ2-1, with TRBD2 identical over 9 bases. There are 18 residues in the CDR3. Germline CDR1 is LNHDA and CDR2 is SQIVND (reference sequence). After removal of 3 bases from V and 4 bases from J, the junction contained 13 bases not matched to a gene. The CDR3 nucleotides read TGTGCCAGTAGTATTAAAGGGCGGCTAGCGGGAAGGTACAATGAGCAGTTCTTC. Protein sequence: CASSIKGRLAGRYNEQFF. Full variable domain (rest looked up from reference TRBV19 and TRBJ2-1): DGGITQSPKYLFRKEGQNVTLSCEQNLNHDAMYWYRQDPGQGLRLIYYSQIVNDFQKGDIAEGYSVSREKKESFPLTVTSAQKNPTAFYLCASSIKGRLAGRYNEQFFGPGTRLTVL.

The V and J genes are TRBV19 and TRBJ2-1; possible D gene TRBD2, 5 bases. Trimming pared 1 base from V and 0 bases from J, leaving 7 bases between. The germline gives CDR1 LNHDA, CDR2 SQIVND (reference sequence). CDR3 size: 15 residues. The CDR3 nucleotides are TGTGCCAGTAGTATAGTCACTAGCTCCTACAATGAGCAGTTCTTC. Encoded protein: CASSIVTSSYNEQFF.

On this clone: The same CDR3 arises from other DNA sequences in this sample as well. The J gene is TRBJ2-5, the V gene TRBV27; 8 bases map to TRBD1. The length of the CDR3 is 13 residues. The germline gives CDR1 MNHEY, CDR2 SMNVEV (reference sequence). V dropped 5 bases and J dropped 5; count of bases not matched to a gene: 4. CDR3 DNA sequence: TGTGCCAGCAGTCGGACAGGGCTGGAGACCCAGTACTTC. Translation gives CASSRTGLETQYF.

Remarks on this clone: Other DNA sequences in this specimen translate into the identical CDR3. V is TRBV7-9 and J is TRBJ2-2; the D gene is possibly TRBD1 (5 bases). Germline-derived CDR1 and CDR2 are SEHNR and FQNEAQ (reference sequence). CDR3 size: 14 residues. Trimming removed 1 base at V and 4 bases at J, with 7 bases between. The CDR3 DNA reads TGTGCCAGCAGCTTAGGGGGCGTCACCGGGGAGCTGTTTTTT. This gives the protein CASSLGGVTGELFF.

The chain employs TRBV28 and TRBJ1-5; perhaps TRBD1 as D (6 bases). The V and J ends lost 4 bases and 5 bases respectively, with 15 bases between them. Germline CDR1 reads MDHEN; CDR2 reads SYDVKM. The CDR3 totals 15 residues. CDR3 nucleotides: TGTGCCAGCAGTTCTCCACAGGGACCCCATCAGCCCCAGCATTTT. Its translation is CASSSPQGPHQPQHF.

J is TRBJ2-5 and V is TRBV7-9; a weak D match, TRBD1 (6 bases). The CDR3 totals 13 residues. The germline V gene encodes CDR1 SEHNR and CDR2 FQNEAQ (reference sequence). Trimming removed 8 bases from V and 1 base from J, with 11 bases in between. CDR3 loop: CASRDISQETQYF. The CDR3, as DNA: TGTGCCAGCCGGGACATTTCCCAAGAGACCCAGTACTTC.

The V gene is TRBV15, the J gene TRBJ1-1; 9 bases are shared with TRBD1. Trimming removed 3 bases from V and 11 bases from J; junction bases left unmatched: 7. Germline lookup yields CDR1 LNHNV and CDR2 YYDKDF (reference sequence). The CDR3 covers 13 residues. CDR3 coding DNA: TGTGCCACCAGCAGGGAGACCGGGACAGGGGCTTTCTTT. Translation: CATSRETGTGAFF.

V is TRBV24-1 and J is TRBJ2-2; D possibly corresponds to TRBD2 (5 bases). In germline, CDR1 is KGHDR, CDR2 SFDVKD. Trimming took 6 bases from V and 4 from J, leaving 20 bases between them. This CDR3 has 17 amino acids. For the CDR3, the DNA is TGTGCCACCAGTATCCACTCTAGCACCGACCTCACCGGGGAGCTGTTTTTT. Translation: CATSIHSSTDLTGELFF.

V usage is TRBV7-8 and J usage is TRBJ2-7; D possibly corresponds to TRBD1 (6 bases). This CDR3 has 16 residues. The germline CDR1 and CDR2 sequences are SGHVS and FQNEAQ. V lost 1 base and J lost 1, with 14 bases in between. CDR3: CASSLGQAHWSYEQYF. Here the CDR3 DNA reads TGTGCCAGCAGCTTAGGACAGGCCCACTGGTCCTACGAGCAGTACTTC.

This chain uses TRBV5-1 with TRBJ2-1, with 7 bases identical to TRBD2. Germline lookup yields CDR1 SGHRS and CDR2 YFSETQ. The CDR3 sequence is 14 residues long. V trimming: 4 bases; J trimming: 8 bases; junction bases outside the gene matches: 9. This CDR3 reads CASSGGDVKDEQFF. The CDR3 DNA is TGCGCCAGCAGCGGGGGGGATGTAAAGGATGAGCAGTTCTTC. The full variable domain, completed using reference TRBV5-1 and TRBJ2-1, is KAGVTQTPRYLIKTRGQQVTLSCSPISGHRSVSWYQQTPGQGLQFLFEYFSETQRNKGNFPGRFSGRQFSNSRSEMNVSTLELGDSALYLCASSGGDVKDEQFFGPGTRLTVL.

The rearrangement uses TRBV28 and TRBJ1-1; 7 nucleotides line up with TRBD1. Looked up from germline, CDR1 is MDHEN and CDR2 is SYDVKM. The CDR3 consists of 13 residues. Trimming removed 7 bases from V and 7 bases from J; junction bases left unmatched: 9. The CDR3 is CASTLRTGREAFF. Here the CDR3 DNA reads TGTGCCAGCACCCTGAGGACAGGCCGTGAAGCTTTCTTT.